The 27 T cell receptor beta chains given below trace back to one sample, sequenced in a study of T cell responses to AZD1222 COVID-19 vaccine. Profiled with immunoSEQ multiplex PCR; TCRdb holds only in-frame clones, not every one. The sample lists 90,000 to 95,000 clones, approximately 90% seen once, with 9% to 13% in the top ten. The material sequenced was peripheral blood, taken 28 days after the second AZD1222 dose. The receptors originated from an adult who received the AZD1222 COVID-19 vaccine.

The V gene is TRBV5-1, the J gene TRBJ2-6; D remains unclear. The CDR3 has 15 residues. CDR1 and CDR2 (germline): SGHRS, YFSETQ. The V and J ends lost 0 bases and 0 bases respectively, with 4 bases between them. The CDR3 sequence is CASSLVSSGANVLTF. Here the CDR3 DNA reads TGCGCCAGCAGCTTGGTTTCCTCTGGGGCCAACGTCCTGACTTTC.

J is TRBJ2-5 and V is TRBV11-3; TRBD2 aligns across 7 bases. Germline V lookup: CDR1 SGHNT, CDR2 YENEEA. The V gene end was trimmed by 5 bases and the J gene end by 2 bases; junction bases not matched to a gene: 11. CDR3 length: 16 residues. The CDR3 sequence: CASSAPLGGGQETQYF. The DNA for the CDR3 is TGTGCCAGCAGCGCCCCGCTGGGGGGGGGTCAAGAGACCCAGTACTTC.

This clone was recorded once. The J gene is TRBJ1-1, the V gene TRBV27; D is perhaps TRBD1 (6 bases). The CDR3 consists of 13 residues. Germline V lookup: CDR1 MNHEY, CDR2 SMNVEV (reference sequence). Trimming stripped 5 bases from V and 3 bases from J, with 10 bases between. CDR3 residues: CASSTTGHTEAFF. CDR3 sequence (DNA): TGTGCCAGCAGTACCACAGGGCACACTGAAGCTTTCTTT.

V and J are TRBV2 and TRBJ1-1; no firm D call. The CDR3 consists of 12 residues. Germline values: CDR1 SNHLY, CDR2 FYNNEI. The ends were cut back, 7 bases at V and 4 bases at J, with 10 bases in the middle. The CDR3 here is CASNGEFTEAFF. CDR3 bases: TGTGCCAGCAATGGGGAGTTCACTGAAGCTTTCTTT.

The chain uses TRBV5-4 and TRBJ1-1; perhaps TRBD1 as D (6 bases). This CDR3 has 12 amino acids. Germline values: CDR1 SGHNT, CDR2 YYREEE (reference sequence). V was cut by 4 bases and J by 11 bases, with 15 bases left in between. The CDR3 nucleotides read TGTGCCAGCAGCCCTCAGGGGAAATGGGCTTTCTTT. Translation gives CASSPQGKWAFF.

This clone was counted a few times. The chain recombines TRBV4-1 with TRBJ2-3; D is uncertain. The CDR3 is 15 amino acids. Trimming pared 2 bases from V and 5 bases from J, leaving 14 bases between. The germline gives CDR1 MGHRA, CDR2 YSYEKL. DNA of the CDR3: TGCGCCAGCAGCCAATACCACCGGAACATAGATACGCAGTATTTT. This sequence encodes CASSQYHRNIDTQYF.

The chain employs TRBV6-5 and TRBJ1-1, with D hard to call. The CDR3 totals 11 residues. Trimming removed 8 bases at V and 1 base at J, with 5 bases between. Germline V gene lookup returns CDR1 MNHEY and CDR2 SVGAGI. CDR3 coding DNA: TGTGCCAGCCTTAGGAACACTGAAGCTTTCTTT. Amino acid sequence: CASLRNTEAFF.

The rearrangement links TRBV9 to TRBJ1-6; D may be TRBD1 (6 bases). The CDR3 sequence is 17 residues long. The germline V gene encodes CDR1 SGDLS and CDR2 YYNGEE. Trimming shortened V by 4 bases and J by 7 bases, and 21 bases separated the two germline ends. Here the CDR3 reads CASSPLPGGAQNSPLHF. CDR3 in DNA: TGTGCCAGCAGCCCCCTCCCGGGGGGGGCGCAGAATTCACCCCTCCACTTT.

The V gene is TRBV5-4, the J gene TRBJ1-2, with no clear D. CDR1 and CDR2 (germline): SGHNT, YYREEE (reference sequence). The CDR3 runs to 13 residues. V dropped 0 bases and J dropped 4 bases, with 7 bases sitting between them. CDR3 sequence: CASSLGVVYGYTF. The CDR3 bases are TGTGCCAGCAGCTTGGGGGTCGTCTATGGCTACACCTTC.

The chain employs TRBV28 and TRBJ2-1; D perhaps matches TRBD2 (5 bases). There are 15 residues in the CDR3. V was trimmed by 6 bases and J by 0 bases, leaving 12 bases between them. The germline CDR1 and CDR2 sequences are MDHEN and SYDVKM. The CDR3 spells CASSISGLSYNEQFF. Written as DNA, the CDR3 is TGTGCCAGCAGCATCAGCGGCCTCTCCTACAATGAGCAGTTCTTC.

The V gene is TRBV6-5, the J gene TRBJ2-3; D gene unclear. Germline V CDR1 and CDR2: MNHEY, SVGAGI. With 6 bases removed from V and 1 base from J, the gap between germline ends came to 11 bases. This CDR3 has 14 amino acids. CDR3 region: CASSPGQRTDTQYF. Here the CDR3 DNA reads TGTGCCAGCAGCCCCGGGCAGCGCACAGATACGCAGTATTTT.

The chain combines TRBV27 with TRBJ1-5, with D possibly matching TRBD1 (5 bases). Per germline, CDR1 MNHEY and CDR2 SMNVEV (reference sequence). The CDR3 is 14 residues long. V was shortened by 3 bases and J by 1 base, with 7 bases between the two germline ends. CDR3 residues: CASSLWGSNQPQHF. The CDR3 DNA sequence: TGTGCCAGCAGTTTGTGGGGGAGCAATCAGCCCCAGCATTTT.

J is TRBJ2-7 and V is TRBV11-2; tentatively, D is TRBD2 (5 bases). Per germline, CDR1 SGHAT and CDR2 FQNNGV. V gave up 4 bases and J gave up 0 bases, with 10 bases separating them. The CDR3 runs 14 residues. This chain's CDR3 is CASSSIGSSYEQYF. The CDR3, as DNA: TGTGCCAGCAGCTCGATTGGGAGCTCCTACGAGCAGTACTTC.

Comments on this clone: One junction end does not reproduce the germline sequence, and a read error may be involved. The V gene is TRBV2, the J gene TRBJ2-6; 10 bases are shared with TRBD1. CDR3 length: 14 amino acids. CDR1 is SNHLY, CDR2 FYNNEI, per germline. CDR3 sequence: CASSDGTGADVLTF. The CDR3 nucleotides read TGTGCCAGCAGTGATGGGACAGGGGCCGACGTCCTGACTTTC.

This clone was found once. The CDR3 reads CASSLAGGSYEQYF. The CDR3 region has the DNA TGTGCCAGCAGCTTAGCGGGGGGGTCCTACGAGCAGTACTTC. This chain uses TRBV7-9 with TRBJ2-7; 7 bases map to TRBD2. V shed 0 bases, J shed 1 base, and the junction held 0 bases outside the gene matches. The CDR3 runs 14 residues. Germline CDR1 SEHNR, CDR2 FQNEAQ (reference sequence).

V usage is TRBV7-2 and J usage is TRBJ1-2; 7 bases are a match to TRBD1. The CDR3 covers 13 residues. Trimming cost V 5 bases and J 1 base; bases outside gene matches: 1. Germline CDR1 reads SGHTA; CDR2 reads FQGNSA. CDR3 region: CASSTGVNYGYTF. For the CDR3, the DNA is TGTGCCAGCAGCACAGGGGTTAACTATGGCTACACCTTC. Full variable domain (rest looked up from reference TRBV7-2 and TRBJ1-2): GAGVSQSPSNKVTEKGKDVELRCDPISGHTALYWYRQSLGQGLEFLIYFQGNSAPDKSGLPSDRFSAERTGGSVSTLTIQRTQQEDSAVYLCASSTGVNYGYTFGSGTRLTVV.

The rearrangement links TRBV29-1 to TRBJ1-1, with D uncertain. Trimming left V 4 bases short and J 1 base short, with 10 bases between. Germline assignment: CDR1 SQVTM and CDR2 ANQGSEA. The CDR3 is 13 residues long. The CDR3 is CSVGPDGNTEAFF. As DNA, the CDR3 is TGCAGCGTTGGCCCGGACGGGAACACTGAAGCTTTCTTT.

The V and J genes are TRBV30 and TRBJ1-1, with D hard to call. The CDR3 runs 11 residues. The ends were cut back, 2 bases at V and 11 bases at J, with 12 bases in the middle. Germline V lookup: CDR1 GTSNPN, CDR2 SVGIG (reference sequence). The DNA of the CDR3 is TGTGCCTGGAGTCGCCGGGGAGGCGCTTTCTTT. Its translation: CAWSRRGGAFF.

The chain recombines TRBV21-1 with TRBJ1-5. TRBV21-1 is shown as a pseudogene. CDR3 length equals 15 residues. CDR3 residues: CASSKEVEGNQPQHF. The DNA for the CDR3 is TGTGCCAGCAGCAAAGAGGTGGAAGGGAATCAGCCCCAGCATTTT.

The chain recombines TRBV6-1 with TRBJ1-1; no firm D call. Trimming stripped 0 bases from V and 1 base from J, with 6 bases between. CDR1 and CDR2 from the germline V gene are MNHNS and SASEGT. CDR3 size: 14 residues. CDR3 sequence: CASSEARGNTEAFF. In DNA, the CDR3 is TGTGCCAGCAGTGAAGCGCGGGGGAACACTGAAGCTTTCTTT.

The V and J genes are TRBV30 and TRBJ1-5; D is unresolved. The CDR3 runs 13 residues. Deletions cut 0 bases from V and 7 bases from J, with 10 bases between. Germline CDR1 is GTSNPN and CDR2 is SVGIG (reference sequence). CDR3 coding DNA: TGTGCCTGGAGTGTATCCAACGAACAGCCCCAGCATTTT. Translation: CAWSVSNEQPQHF. The full variable domain, completed using reference TRBV30 and TRBJ1-5, is SQTIHQWPATLVQPVGSPLSLECTVEGTSNPNLYWYRQAAGRGLQLLFYSVGIGQISSEVPQNLSASRPQDRQFILSSKKLLLSDSGFYLCAWSVSNEQPQHFGDGTRLSIL.

The V call is TRBV7-2, the J call TRBJ2-5; tentatively, D is TRBD1 (6 bases). This CDR3 spans 15 amino acids. With 3 bases removed from V and 1 base from J, the gap between germline ends came to 12 bases. Germline CDR1 is SGHTA and CDR2 is FQGNSA. Here the CDR3 DNA reads TGTGCCAGCAGCTTTTTCAGGACAGCCCAAGAGACCCAGTACTTC. Protein sequence: CASSFFRTAQETQYF.

This chain joins TRBV7-8 and TRBJ1-2, with D perhaps matching TRBD1 (5 bases). The CDR3 contains 14 residues. CDR1 is SGHVS, CDR2 FQNEAQ, per germline. V lost 5 bases to trimming and J lost 3 bases, with 13 bases between them. CDR3 residues: CASSPAQGDYGYTF. The DNA of the CDR3 is TGTGCCAGCAGCCCAGCCCAGGGTGACTATGGCTACACCTTC. Drawing the rest from reference TRBV7-8 and TRBJ1-2, the complete variable domain is GAGVSQSPRYKVAKRGQDVALRCDPISGHVSLFWYQQALGQGPEFLTYFQNEAQLDKSGLPSDRFFAERPEGSVSTLKIQRTQQEDSAVYLCASSPAQGDYGYTFGSGTRLTVV.

V and J are TRBV4-2 and TRBJ2-7; 12 bases fit TRBD2. Trimming removed 2 bases from V and 3 bases from J; junction bases left unmatched: 5. The CDR3 totals 16 residues. Germline loops: CDR1 LGHNA, CDR2 YNFKEQ. CDR3 coding DNA: TGTGCCAGCAGCCAATATGGACTAGCGGGGAACTACGAGCAGTACTTC. Translating gives CASSQYGLAGNYEQYF.

The chain combines TRBV28 with TRBJ2-6; unclear D gene. In germline, CDR1 is MDHEN, CDR2 SYDVKM. The V end lost 3 bases, the J end lost 4 bases, and 7 bases lay between the germline ends. This CDR3 has 14 residues. CDR3 DNA: TGTGCCAGCAGTTTGGCGGTCGGGGCCAACGTCCTGACTTTC. The encoded protein is CASSLAVGANVLTF.

V is TRBV6-1 and J is TRBJ1-4; D remains ambiguous. V shed 6 bases and J shed 7 bases, with 21 bases lying between them. The CDR3 has 16 residues. CDR1 and CDR2 (germline): MNHNS, SASEGT. The CDR3 reads CASSEKPQWWAEKLFF. CDR3 DNA: TGTGCCAGCAGCGAAAAACCCCAGTGGTGGGCTGAAAAACTGTTTTTT.

The rearrangement uses TRBV6-1 and TRBJ1-1; maybe TRBD1 (6 bases). Germline lookup yields CDR1 MNHNS and CDR2 SASEGT. The CDR3 totals 15 residues. Trimming stripped 1 base from V and 6 bases from J, with 15 bases between. This CDR3 is CASSEEGGGHSEAFF. Written as DNA, the CDR3 is TGTGCCAGCAGTGAAGAAGGGGGAGGGCACTCTGAAGCTTTCTTT.